Listed below are T cell receptor beta chains from one sample, sequenced in a study of control samples from healthy donors and cancer patients. Data came from immunoSEQ multiplex PCR; TCRdb stores just in-frame clones and leaves some out. Counted here are 130,000 or so clones, roughly 92% occurring once; the ten biggest clones make up around 13%. Sequencing was performed on blood. These receptors came from a man aged 40-50 years in good health. The CDR3 runs from the conserved cysteine through the conserved F or W.

j_gene: TRBJ2-7
v_gene: TRBV4-2
CDR3aa: CASSQDSGDEQYF

j_gene: TRBJ2-7
v_gene: TRBV6-6
CDR3aa: CASGASYEQYF

j_gene: TRBJ1-2
v_gene: TRBV19
CDR3aa: CASGRGTDYGYTF

j_gene: TRBJ1-1
v_gene: TRBV27
CDR3aa: CASSSMNTEAFF

j_gene: TRBJ2-1
v_gene: TRBV12-1
CDR3aa: CASSPLAAVSYNEQFF

j_gene: TRBJ1-1
v_gene: TRBV9
CDR3aa: CASSVTGNTEAFF

j_gene: TRBJ1-5
v_gene: TRBV6-2/TRBV6-3
CDR3aa: CASSLQGMFRPQHF

j_gene: TRBJ1-1
v_gene: TRBV9
CDR3aa: CASSGPGQGDTEAFF

j_gene: TRBJ1-6
v_gene: TRBV2
CDR3aa: CASTREGPENSPLHF

j_gene: TRBJ2-7
v_gene: TRBV27
CDR3aa: CASSLFSGDYEQYF

j_gene: TRBJ2-7
v_gene: TRBV2
CDR3aa: CASSDRESYEQYF

j_gene: TRBJ1-1
v_gene: TRBV24-1
CDR3aa: CATSDLLRKGRTEAFF

j_gene: TRBJ2-7
v_gene: TRBV30
CDR3aa: CAWSSDLSGLYEQYF

j_gene: TRBJ1-1
v_gene: TRBV20-1
CDR3aa: CSASRQGTEAFF

j_gene: TRBJ1-1
v_gene: TRBV5-1
CDR3aa: CASSLGQGRVTEAFF

j_gene: TRBJ2-5
v_gene: TRBV19
CDR3aa: CASSIRNWAEPETQYF

j_gene: TRBJ2-3
v_gene: TRBV7-7
CDR3aa: CASSSNGGSTDTQYF